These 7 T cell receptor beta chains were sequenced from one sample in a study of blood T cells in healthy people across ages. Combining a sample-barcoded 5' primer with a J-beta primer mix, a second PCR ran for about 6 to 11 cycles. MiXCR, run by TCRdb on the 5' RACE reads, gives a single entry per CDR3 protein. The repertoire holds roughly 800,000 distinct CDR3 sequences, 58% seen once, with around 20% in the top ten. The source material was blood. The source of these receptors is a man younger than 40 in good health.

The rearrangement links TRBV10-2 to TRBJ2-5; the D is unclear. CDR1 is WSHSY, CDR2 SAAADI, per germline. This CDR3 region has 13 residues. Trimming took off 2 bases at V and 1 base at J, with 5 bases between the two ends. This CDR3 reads CASSEAAQETQYF. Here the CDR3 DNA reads TGCGCCAGCAGTGAGGCTGCCCAAGAGACCCAGTACTTC.

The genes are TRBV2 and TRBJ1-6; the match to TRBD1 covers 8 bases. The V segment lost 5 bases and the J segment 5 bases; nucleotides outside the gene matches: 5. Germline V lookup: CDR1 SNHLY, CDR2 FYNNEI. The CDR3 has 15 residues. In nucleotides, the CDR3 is TGTGCCAGCAGTCAGACAGGGGCCCATAATTCACCCCTCCACTTT. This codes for CASSQTGAHNSPLHF.

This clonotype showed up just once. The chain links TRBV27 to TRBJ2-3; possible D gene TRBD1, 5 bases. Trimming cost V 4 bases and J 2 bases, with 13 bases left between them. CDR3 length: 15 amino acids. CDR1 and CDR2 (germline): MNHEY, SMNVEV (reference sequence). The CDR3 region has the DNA TGTGCCAGCAGTTCCCCAGGGCCTATCACAGATACGCAGTATTTT. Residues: CASSSPGPITDTQYF.

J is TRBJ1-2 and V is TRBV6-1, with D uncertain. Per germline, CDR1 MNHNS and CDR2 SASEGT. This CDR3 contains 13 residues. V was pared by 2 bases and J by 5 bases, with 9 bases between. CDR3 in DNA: TGTGCCAGCAGTGAATCGAGGGTTTATGGCTACACCTTC. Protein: CASSESRVYGYTF.

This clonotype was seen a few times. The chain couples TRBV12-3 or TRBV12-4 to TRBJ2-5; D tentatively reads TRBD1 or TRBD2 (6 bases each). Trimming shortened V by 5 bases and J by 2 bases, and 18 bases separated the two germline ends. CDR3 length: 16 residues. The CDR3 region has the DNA TGTGCCAGCAGTCCCCCTTCAGGGGAGGTTCAAGAGACCCAGTACTTC. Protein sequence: CASSPPSGEVQETQYF.

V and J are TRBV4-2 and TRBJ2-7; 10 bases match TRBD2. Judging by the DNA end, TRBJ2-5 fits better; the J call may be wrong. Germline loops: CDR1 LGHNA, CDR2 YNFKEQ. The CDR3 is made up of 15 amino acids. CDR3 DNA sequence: TGTGCCAGCAGGGCCGGGACTAGCGATCGGGAGACCCAGTACTTC. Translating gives CASRAGTSDRETQYF.

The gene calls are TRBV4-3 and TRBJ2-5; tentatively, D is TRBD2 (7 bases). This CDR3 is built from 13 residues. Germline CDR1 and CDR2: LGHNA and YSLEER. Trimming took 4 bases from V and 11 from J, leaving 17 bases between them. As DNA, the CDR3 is TGCGCCAGCAGCCCGCCGGGGGGCGATGAGCAGTACTTC. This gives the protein CASSPPGGDEQYF.